The 12 T cell receptor beta chains presented below share a single source sample, sequenced in a study of cytomegalovirus exposure and HLA in healthy donors. Primers for the PCR totalled 60 Vbeta and 13 Jbeta. Profiling relied on immunoSEQ multiplex PCR, and the TCRdb table lists in-frame clones only, not all of them. The repertoire includes some 150,000 clones, 60% to 80% of them detected once, and 9.5% to 10% sits in the top ten. Sequencing input: PBMCs. The source of these receptors is a man aged 18 to 35 in good health and CMV-seropositive.

The V and J genes are TRBV2 and TRBJ2-3, with TRBD2 matching 11 bases. The germline gives CDR1 SNHLY, CDR2 FYNNEI. J was trimmed by 1 base and V by 10 bases; bases with no gene match: 7. This CDR3 is 15 amino acids long. The CDR3 region has the DNA TGTGCCACCTCCAGACTAGCGGGACGCACAGATACGCAGTATTTT. Encoded protein: CATSRLAGRTDTQYF.

The CDR3 is CASSYSGGNTGELFF. CDR3 in DNA: TGTGCCAGCAGCTATTCAGGGGGAAACACCGGGGAGCTGTTTTTT. The chain couples TRBV7-9 to TRBJ2-2; 7 bases are a match to TRBD1. V lost 4 bases and J lost 2; bases outside the gene matches: 4. The germline gives CDR1 SEHNR, CDR2 FQNEAQ (reference sequence). This CDR3 has 15 residues.

This chain connects TRBV5-1 to TRBJ2-3; 9 bases line up with TRBD2. Germline V gene sequence: CDR1 SGHRS, CDR2 YFSETQ. The junction had 8 bases not matched to a gene; V was cut back by 1 base and J by 5 bases. This CDR3 contains 16 residues. CDR3 residues: CASSLNGGRAIDTQYF. For the CDR3, the DNA is TGCGCCAGCAGCTTGAACGGCGGGAGGGCCATAGATACGCAGTATTTT.

The genes are TRBV29-1 and TRBJ2-7, with a possible D match to TRBD1 (5 bases). V was cut by 5 bases and J by 0 bases, with 11 bases left in between. Germline V lookup: CDR1 SQVTM, CDR2 ANQGSEA. There are 13 residues in the CDR3. CDR3: CSVSGGHSYEQYF. CDR3 in DNA: TGCAGCGTTTCTGGCGGACACTCCTACGAGCAGTACTTC.

This sequence joins TRBV5-1 and TRBJ2-5, with 11 bases fitting TRBD2. The CDR3 is 15 residues long. V dropped 4 bases and J dropped 4; count of bases not matched to a gene: 6. Germline lookup yields CDR1 SGHRS and CDR2 YFSETQ. Here the CDR3 reads CASSGASGGPETQYF. The CDR3 DNA reads as TGCGCCAGCAGCGGGGCTAGCGGGGGGCCAGAGACCCAGTACTTC.

The chain couples TRBV4-1 to TRBJ2-6, with a tentative D call TRBD1 (6 bases). V was shortened by 3 bases and J by 0 bases, with 6 bases between the two germline ends. The CDR3 spans 15 residues. CDR1 and CDR2 from the germline V gene are MGHRA and YSYEKL. In DNA, the CDR3 is TGCGCCAGCAGCCAGGGGGCCTCTGGGGCCAACGTCCTGACTTTC. Translated: CASSQGASGANVLTF.

The chain couples TRBV5-6 to TRBJ1-1; perhaps TRBD1 as D (6 bases). The CDR3 is made up of 15 amino acids. V dropped 7 bases and J dropped 0 bases, with 16 bases sitting between them. Germline CDR1 reads SGHDT; CDR2 reads YYEEEE. The CDR3 region is CASAPGGGLNTEAFF. CDR3 DNA sequence: TGTGCCAGCGCCCCTGGGGGCGGTTTGAACACTGAAGCTTTCTTT.

This clone was picked up a small number of times. The rearrangement links TRBV25-1 to TRBJ2-7; D is ambiguous. Germline CDR1 MGHDK, CDR2 SYGVNS. Trimming removed 5 bases at V and 0 bases at J, with 5 bases between. This CDR3 is built from 12 residues. The CDR3 DNA is TGTGCCAGCAGTCCTTCCTCCTACGAGCAGTACTTC. The encoded protein is CASSPSSYEQYF.

For this clone: A read error may account for a junction end that differs from germline. The rearrangement joins TRBV19 to TRBJ1-5; no firm D call. Germline CDR1 reads LNHDA; CDR2 reads SQIVND (reference sequence). This CDR3 comprises 15 residues. CDR3 DNA sequence: TGTGCCAGTAGTATAGTTCGGTATAGCACTCAGCCCCAGCATTTT. This translates into CASSIVRYSTQPQHF.

The chain couples TRBV15 to TRBJ2-3; 7 nucleotides align to TRBD2. The CDR3 sequence is 17 residues long. Germline V gene data show CDR1 as LNHNV and CDR2 as YYDKDF (reference sequence). The trim removed 1 base at V and 4 bases at J, leaving 11 bases unmatched. In nucleotides, the CDR3 is TGTGCCACCAGCAGAGCCCCGACTAGCAGAGTCGCAGATACGCAGTATTTT. This sequence encodes CATSRAPTSRVADTQYF.

The rearrangement uses TRBV2 and TRBJ1-2; TRBD1 matches at 8 bases. This CDR3 has 12 residues. V shed 8 bases, J shed 6 bases, and the junction held 5 bases outside the gene matches. The germline CDR1 and CDR2 sequences are SNHLY and FYNNEI. The CDR3 nucleotides are TGTGCCAGCCCCAGGGGGCTACATGGCTACACCTTC. This gives the protein CASPRGLHGYTF.

The CDR3 nucleotides read TGTGCCAGCAGCTCGGAACTTCGGGTAGGAAACACCATATATTTT. It translates to CASSSELRVGNTIYF. This chain links TRBV5-4 with TRBJ1-3; the D is unclear. The CDR3 loop spans 15 amino acids. V dropped 3 bases and J dropped 4 bases, with 14 bases sitting between them. From germline, CDR1 is SGHNT and CDR2 YYREEE (reference sequence).